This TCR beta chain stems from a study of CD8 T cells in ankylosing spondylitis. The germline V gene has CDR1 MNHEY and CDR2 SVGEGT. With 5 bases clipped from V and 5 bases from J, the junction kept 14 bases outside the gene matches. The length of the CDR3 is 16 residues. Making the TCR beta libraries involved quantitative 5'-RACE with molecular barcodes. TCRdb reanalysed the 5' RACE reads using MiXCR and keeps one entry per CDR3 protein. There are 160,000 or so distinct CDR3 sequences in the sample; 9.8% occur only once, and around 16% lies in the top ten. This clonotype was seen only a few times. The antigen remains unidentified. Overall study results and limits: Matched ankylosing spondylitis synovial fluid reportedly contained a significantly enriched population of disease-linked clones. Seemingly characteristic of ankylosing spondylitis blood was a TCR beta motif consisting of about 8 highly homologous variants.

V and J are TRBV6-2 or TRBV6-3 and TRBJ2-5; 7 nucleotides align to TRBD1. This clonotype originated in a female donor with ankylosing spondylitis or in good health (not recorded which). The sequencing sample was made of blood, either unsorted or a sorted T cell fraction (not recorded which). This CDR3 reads CASSTPSGEGAETQYF. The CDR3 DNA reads TGTGCCAGCAGTACTCCGAGCGGAGAGGGGGCGGAGACCCAGTACTTC.